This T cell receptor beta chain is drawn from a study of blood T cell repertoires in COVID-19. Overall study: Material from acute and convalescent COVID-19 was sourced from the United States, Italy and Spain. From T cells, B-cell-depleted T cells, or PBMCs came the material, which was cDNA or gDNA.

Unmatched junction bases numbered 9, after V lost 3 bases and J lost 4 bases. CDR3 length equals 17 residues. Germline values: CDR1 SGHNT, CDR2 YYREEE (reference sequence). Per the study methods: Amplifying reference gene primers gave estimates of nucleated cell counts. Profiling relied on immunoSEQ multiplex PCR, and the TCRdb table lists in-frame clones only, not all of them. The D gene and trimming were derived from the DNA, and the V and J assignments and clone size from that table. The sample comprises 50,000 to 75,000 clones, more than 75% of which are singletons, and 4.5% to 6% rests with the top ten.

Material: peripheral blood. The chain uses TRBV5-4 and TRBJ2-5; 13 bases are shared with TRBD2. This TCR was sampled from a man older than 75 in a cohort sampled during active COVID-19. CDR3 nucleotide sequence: TGTGCCAGCAGCTCACTAGCGGGGGGGCCATTGGGAGAGACCCAGTACTTC. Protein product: CASSSLAGGPLGETQYF.